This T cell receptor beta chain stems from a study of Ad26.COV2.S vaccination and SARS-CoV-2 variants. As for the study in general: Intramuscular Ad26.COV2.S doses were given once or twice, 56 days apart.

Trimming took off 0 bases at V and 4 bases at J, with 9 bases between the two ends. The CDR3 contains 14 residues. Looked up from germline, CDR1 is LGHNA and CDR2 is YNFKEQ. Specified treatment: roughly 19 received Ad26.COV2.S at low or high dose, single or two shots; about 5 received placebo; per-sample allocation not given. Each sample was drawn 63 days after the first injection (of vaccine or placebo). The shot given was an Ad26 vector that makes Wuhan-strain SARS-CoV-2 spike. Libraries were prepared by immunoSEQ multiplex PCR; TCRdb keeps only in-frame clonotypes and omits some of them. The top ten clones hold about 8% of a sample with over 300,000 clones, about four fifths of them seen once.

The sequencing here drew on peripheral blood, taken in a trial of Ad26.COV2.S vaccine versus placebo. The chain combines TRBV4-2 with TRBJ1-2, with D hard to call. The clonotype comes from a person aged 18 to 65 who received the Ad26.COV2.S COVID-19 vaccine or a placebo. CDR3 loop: CASSQDPGSYGYTF. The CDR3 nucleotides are TGTGCCAGCAGCCAAGACCCAGGATCCTATGGCTACACCTTC.